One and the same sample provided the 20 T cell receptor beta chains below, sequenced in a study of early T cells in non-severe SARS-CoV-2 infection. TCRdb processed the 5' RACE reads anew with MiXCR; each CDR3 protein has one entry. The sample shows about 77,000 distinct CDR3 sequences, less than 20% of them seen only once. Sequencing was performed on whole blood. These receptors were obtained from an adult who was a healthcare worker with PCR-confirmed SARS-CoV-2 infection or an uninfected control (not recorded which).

CDR3 sequence: CASSLVFRGGFYNEQFF. For the CDR3, the DNA is TGTGCCAGCAGTTTAGTTTTCCGGGGGGGTTTTTACAATGAGCAGTTCTTC. The genes are TRBV12-3 or TRBV12-4 and TRBJ2-1; 8 bases agree with TRBD2. The J segment lost 4 bases and the V segment lost 1 base, leaving 9 bases of the junction unmatched. The CDR3 runs to 17 residues.

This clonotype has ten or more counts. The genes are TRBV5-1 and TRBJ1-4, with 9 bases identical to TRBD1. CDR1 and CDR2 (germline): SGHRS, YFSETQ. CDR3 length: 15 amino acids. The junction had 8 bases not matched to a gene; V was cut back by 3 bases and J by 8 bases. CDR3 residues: CASSWGPGQGEKLFF. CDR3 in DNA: TGCGCCAGCAGCTGGGGGCCGGGACAGGGAGAAAAACTGTTTTTT.

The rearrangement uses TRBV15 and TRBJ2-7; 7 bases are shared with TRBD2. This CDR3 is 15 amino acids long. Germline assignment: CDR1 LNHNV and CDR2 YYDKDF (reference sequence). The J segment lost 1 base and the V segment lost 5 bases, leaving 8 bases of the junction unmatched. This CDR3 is CATSPRLAVSYEQYF. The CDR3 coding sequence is TGTGCCACCAGCCCAAGGCTAGCGGTATCCTACGAGCAGTACTTC.

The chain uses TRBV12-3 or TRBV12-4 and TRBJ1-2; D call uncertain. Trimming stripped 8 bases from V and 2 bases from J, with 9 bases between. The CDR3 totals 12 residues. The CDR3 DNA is TGTGCCAGCCCTCCGGACAACTATGGCTACACCTTC. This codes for CASPPDNYGYTF.

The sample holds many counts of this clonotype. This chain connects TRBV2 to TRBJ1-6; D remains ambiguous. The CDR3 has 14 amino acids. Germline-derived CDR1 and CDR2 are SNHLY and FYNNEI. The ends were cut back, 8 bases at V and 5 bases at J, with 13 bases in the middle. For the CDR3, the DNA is TGTGCCAGCCTTGTCGACGGTAATAATTCACCCCTCCACTTT. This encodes CASLVDGNNSPLHF.

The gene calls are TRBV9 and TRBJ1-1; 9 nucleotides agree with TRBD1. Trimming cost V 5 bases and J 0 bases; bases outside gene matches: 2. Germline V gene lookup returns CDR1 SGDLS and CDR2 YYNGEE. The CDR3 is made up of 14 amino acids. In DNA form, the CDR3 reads TGTGCCAGCAGGGGACAGGGTTTGAACACTGAAGCTTTCTTT. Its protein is CASRGQGLNTEAFF.

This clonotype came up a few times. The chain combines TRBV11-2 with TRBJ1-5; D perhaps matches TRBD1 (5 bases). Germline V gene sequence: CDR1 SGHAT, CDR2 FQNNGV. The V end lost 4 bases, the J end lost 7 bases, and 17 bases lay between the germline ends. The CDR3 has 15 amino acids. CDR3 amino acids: CASSYSMEGWQPQHF. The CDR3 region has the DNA TGTGCCAGCAGCTATAGTATGGAGGGGTGGCAGCCCCAGCATTTT.

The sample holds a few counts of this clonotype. This CDR3 is CASSLAGGGNEQFF. In DNA form, the CDR3 reads TGTGCCAGCAGCTTGGCCGGGGGGGGTAATGAGCAGTTCTTC. This chain connects TRBV7-6 to TRBJ2-1; TRBD2 aligns across 8 bases. Germline V lookup: CDR1 SGHVS, CDR2 FNYEAQ. The CDR3 extends over 14 amino acids. The J segment lost 7 bases and the V segment lost 3 bases, leaving 5 bases of the junction unmatched.

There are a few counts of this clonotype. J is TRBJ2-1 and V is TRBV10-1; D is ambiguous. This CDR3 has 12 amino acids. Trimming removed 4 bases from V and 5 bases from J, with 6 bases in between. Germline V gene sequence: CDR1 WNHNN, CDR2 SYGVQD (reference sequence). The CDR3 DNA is TGCGCCAGCAGTGGTCCGAACAATGAGCAGTTCTTC. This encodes CASSGPNNEQFF.

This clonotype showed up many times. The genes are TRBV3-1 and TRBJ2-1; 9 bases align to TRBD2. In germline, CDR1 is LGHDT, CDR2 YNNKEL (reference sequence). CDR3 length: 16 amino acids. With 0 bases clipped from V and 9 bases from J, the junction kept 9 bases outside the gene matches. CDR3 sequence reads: CASSQEGGRAEGEQFF. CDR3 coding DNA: TGTGCCAGCAGCCAAGAAGGCGGGAGGGCCGAGGGTGAGCAGTTCTTC.

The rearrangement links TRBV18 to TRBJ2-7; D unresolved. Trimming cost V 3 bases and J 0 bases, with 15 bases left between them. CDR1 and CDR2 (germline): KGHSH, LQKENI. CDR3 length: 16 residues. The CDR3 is CASSPKELATSYEQYF. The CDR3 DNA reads TGTGCCAGCTCACCCAAGGAACTGGCTACCTCCTACGAGCAGTACTTC.

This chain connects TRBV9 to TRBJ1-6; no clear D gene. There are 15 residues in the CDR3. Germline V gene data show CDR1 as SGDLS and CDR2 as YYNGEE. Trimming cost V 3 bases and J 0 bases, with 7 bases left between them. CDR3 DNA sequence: TGTGCCAGCAGCGCGGGGAGCTCCTATAATTCACCCCTCCACTTT. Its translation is CASSAGSSYNSPLHF.

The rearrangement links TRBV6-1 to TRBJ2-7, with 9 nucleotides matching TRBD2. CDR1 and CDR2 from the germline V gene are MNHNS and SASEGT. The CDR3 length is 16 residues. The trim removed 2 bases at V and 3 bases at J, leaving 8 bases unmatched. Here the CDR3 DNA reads TGTGCCAGCAGTGAAATTGGCGGGAGGGCCTTCTACGAGCAGTACTTC. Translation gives CASSEIGGRAFYEQYF.

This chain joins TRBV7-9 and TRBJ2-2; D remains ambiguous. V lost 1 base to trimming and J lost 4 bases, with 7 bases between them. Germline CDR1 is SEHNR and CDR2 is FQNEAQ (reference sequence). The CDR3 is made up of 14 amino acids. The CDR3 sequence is CASSLVGSTGELFF. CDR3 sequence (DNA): TGTGCCAGCAGCTTAGTGGGAAGCACCGGGGAGCTGTTTTTT.

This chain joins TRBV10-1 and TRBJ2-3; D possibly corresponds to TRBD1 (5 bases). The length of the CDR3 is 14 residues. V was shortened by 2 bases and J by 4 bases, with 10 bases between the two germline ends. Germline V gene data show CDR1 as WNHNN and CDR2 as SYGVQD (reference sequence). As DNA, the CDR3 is TGCGCCAGCAGTGAGGGCAGGGTCCCAGATACGCAGTATTTT. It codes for CASSEGRVPDTQYF.

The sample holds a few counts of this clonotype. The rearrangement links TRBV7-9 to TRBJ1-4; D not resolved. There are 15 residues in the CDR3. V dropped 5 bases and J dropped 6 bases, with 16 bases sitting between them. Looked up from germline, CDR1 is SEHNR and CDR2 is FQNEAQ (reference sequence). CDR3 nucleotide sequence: TGTGCCAGCAGCCCCCCCGGGATAGAGGATGAAAAACTGTTTTTT. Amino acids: CASSPPGIEDEKLFF.

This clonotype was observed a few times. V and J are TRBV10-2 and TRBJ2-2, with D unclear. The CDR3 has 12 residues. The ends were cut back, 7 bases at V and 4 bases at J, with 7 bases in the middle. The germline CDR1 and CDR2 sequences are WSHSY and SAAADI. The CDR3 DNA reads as TGCGCCAGCAAGGTTCCCACCGGGGAGCTGTTTTTT. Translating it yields CASKVPTGELFF.

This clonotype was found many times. CDR3 sequence: CASNRQGVNTEAFF. The DNA of the CDR3 is TGTGCCAGCAACCGACAGGGGGTGAACACTGAAGCTTTCTTT. The chain joins TRBV9 to TRBJ1-1; 9 nucleotides align to TRBD1. This CDR3 region has 14 residues. V lost 6 bases and J lost 0; bases outside the gene matches: 3. Germline V lookup: CDR1 SGDLS, CDR2 YYNGEE.

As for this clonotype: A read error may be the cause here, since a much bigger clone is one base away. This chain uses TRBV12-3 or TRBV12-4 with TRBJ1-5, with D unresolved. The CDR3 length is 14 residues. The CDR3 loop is CASSLRIDNQLQHF. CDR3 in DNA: TGTGCCAGCAGTTTGAGAATCGACAATCAGCTCCAGCATTTT.

The CDR3 region is CAWTQGGLGGDEQFF. CDR3 sequence (DNA): TGTGCCTGGACGCAGGGGGGGCTTGGAGGGGATGAGCAGTTCTTC. The chain carries TRBV30 and TRBJ2-1; D assignment may be TRBD1 or TRBD2 (7 bases each). V lost 4 bases, J lost 8 bases, and 21 bases lay in between. Germline V gives CDR1 GTSNPN, CDR2 SVGIG (reference sequence). This CDR3 has 15 residues.